This paragraph reports one TCR beta chain. This sample is part of a study of T cells in women clearing cervical HPV infection. Clones were read by immunoSEQ multiplex PCR, and TCRdb kept only the in-frame ones, dropping some. This repertoire comprises some 16,000 clones; its ten largest clones make up roughly 6.8%. This clonotype was obtained from a woman between 18 and 69 years old with a cervical HPV16 infection that either progressed to CIN3+ or cleared (not recorded which). The sample was blood buffy coat.

The CDR3 loop reads CASSPGLDNEQFF. CDR3 bases read: TGTGCCAGCTCACCAGGACTAGACAATGAG. The rearrangement joins TRBV18 to TRBJ2-1, with 7 bases lining up with TRBD2. Coverage ceases 3 residues before the CDR3 finishes, and the germline J gene fills in the end. Germline V gives CDR1 KGHSH, CDR2 LQKENI. Trimming cost V 2 bases and J 5 bases; bases outside gene matches: 0. The CDR3 has 13 residues.